This note documents a single T cell receptor (beta chain) sequence. Amplification yielded TCR beta CDR3 regions, with RNA transcripts as the source. HTBI primers were used for first-round RT-PCR of the TCR CDR3. A single record per CDR3 protein comes from TCRdb applying MiXCR to the multiplex PCR reads. The sample has under 350,000 distinct CDR3 sequences, 25% to 30% seen once; the top ten hold approximately 30%. The V and J ends lost 3 bases and 11 bases respectively, with 17 bases between them. The CDR3 is 13 amino acids. The germline gives CDR1 DFQATT, CDR2 SNEGSKA (reference sequence). The data are from a study of T cells in Graves' hyperthyroidism and ophthalmopathy. On the study more broadly: The authors collected peripheral blood at initial diagnosis, before any treatment.

Newly diagnosed hyperthyroidism patients aged 18 to 65 years had disease lasting under 2 months. What was sequenced was blood. J is TRBJ1-5 and V is TRBV20-1, with D uncertain. This clonotype originated in a man between 40 and 49 years old with Graves' hyperthyroidism that later progressed to Graves' ophthalmopathy. CDR3 sequence (DNA): TGCAGTGCTAGGAGGCAGGACCTTGGGGCCCAGCATTTT. Amino acids: CSARRQDLGAQHF.